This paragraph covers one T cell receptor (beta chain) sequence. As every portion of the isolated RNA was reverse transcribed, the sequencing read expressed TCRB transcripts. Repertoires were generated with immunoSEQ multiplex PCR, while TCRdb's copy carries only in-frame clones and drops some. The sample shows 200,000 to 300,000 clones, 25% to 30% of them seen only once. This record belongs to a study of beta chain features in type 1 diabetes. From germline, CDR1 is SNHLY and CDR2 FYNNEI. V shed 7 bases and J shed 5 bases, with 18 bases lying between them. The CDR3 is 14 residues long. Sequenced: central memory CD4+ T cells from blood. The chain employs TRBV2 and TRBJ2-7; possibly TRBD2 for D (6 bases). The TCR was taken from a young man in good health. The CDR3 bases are TGTGCCAGCACGCGAAGGATAGCGGACCACGAGCAGTACTTC. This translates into CASTRRIADHEQYF.